This T cell receptor (beta chain) was identified in a study of blood T cell repertoires in COVID-19. TCRdb's table, derived via immunoSEQ multiplex PCR, lists solely in-frame clones and lacks some. This sample has about 150,000 clones; around 83% occur once, and the top ten carry 9.5% to 13%. This clone was seen once. The clonotype was recovered from a woman aged 60-70 years with COVID-19, enrolled during active disease. Material: peripheral blood.

The CDR3 bases are TGTGCCAGCAGCCTCCGACAGGGTCAGGGCACTGAAGCTTTCTTT. It encodes CASSLRQGQGTEAFF. This sequence joins TRBV5-4 and TRBJ1-1; 7 bases match TRBD1. The CDR3 contains 15 residues. Germline values: CDR1 SGHNT, CDR2 YYREEE (reference sequence). Trimming took 4 bases from V and 4 from J; bases not matched to a gene: 10.